This TCR beta chain was captured in a study of PD-L1 blockade in urothelial cancer. Findings and limits, study-wide: Patients who had durable benefit saw their tumor-associated blood clones expand more at 3 weeks.

Time point given: peripheral blood 6 weeks after treatment start. Diagnoses among patients were locally advanced or metastatic urothelial carcinoma. This clone occurred a few times. Its antigen remains unknown. Profiling relied on immunoSEQ multiplex PCR, and the TCRdb table lists in-frame clones only, not all of them. The table shows more than 60,000 clones, with 88% occurring only once. The V gene's germline CDR1 is SNHLY and CDR2 FYNNEI. The CDR3 is 12 residues long. The ends were cut back, 7 bases at V and 2 bases at J, with 9 bases in the middle. The sequenced sample was PBMCs, obtained around atezolizumab (anti-PD-L1) treatment. The rearrangement joins TRBV2 to TRBJ2-7; D perhaps matches TRBD2 (5 bases). This clonotype was obtained from a man in his 60s with urothelial cancer. CDR3 in amino acids: CASNLAAYEQYF. The CDR3 DNA sequence: TGTGCCAGCAATCTAGCCGCCTACGAGCAGTACTTC. The complete variable domain, with remaining parts taken from reference TRBV2 and TRBJ2-7, reads EPEVTQTPSHQVTQMGQEVILRCVPISNHLYFYWYRQILGQKVEFLVSFYNNEISEKSEIFDDQFSVERPDGSNFTLKIRSTKLEDSAMYFCASNLAAYEQYFGPGTRLTVT.